What follows are 23 T cell receptor beta chains derived from one specimen sequenced in a study of cytomegalovirus exposure and HLA in healthy donors. Primers for the PCR totalled 60 Vbeta and 13 Jbeta. Profiled with immunoSEQ multiplex PCR; TCRdb holds only in-frame clones, not every one. This sample has 95,000 to 150,000 clones, with 15% to 19% found just once. The sequencing sample was made of PBMCs. Every receptor here comes from a woman between 18 and 29 years old in good health and CMV-seronegative.

The chain links TRBV6-5 to TRBJ1-1, with 9 bases matching TRBD1. The CDR3 consists of 14 residues. The junction had 13 bases not matched to a gene; V was cut back by 6 bases and J by 11 bases. The germline CDR1 and CDR2 sequences are MNHEY and SVGAGI. CDR3 region: CASRDGQGRIAAFF. The CDR3, as DNA: TGTGCCAGCAGGGACGGACAGGGGCGAATAGCGGCTTTCTTT.

The chain carries TRBV28 and TRBJ2-2, with 11 bases identical to TRBD2. Germline V lookup: CDR1 MDHEN, CDR2 SYDVKM. The CDR3 is 17 amino acids. Trimming cost V 5 bases and J 4 bases; bases outside gene matches: 9. The CDR3 region has the DNA TGTGCCAGCAGTCCCTTTTTAGCGGGAGGGATCACCGGGGAGCTGTTTTTT. It is translated as CASSPFLAGGITGELFF.

The CDR3 sequence is CASSHRTAVSNNEKLFF. Written as DNA, the CDR3 is TGTGCCAGCAGCCACCGGACAGCGGTTTCTAATAATGAAAAACTGTTTTTT. This chain joins TRBV7-8 and TRBJ1-4; D is perhaps TRBD1 (6 bases). The germline CDR1 and CDR2 sequences are SGHVS and FQNEAQ. V was cut by 5 bases and J by 4 bases, with 20 bases left in between. The CDR3 spans 17 residues. Variable domain in full (rest from reference TRBV7-8 and TRBJ1-4): GAGVSQSPRYKVAKRGQDVALRCDPISGHVSLFWYQQALGQGPEFLTYFQNEAQLDKSGLPSDRFFAERPEGSVSTLKIQRTQQEDSAVYLCASSHRTAVSNNEKLFFGSGTQLSVL.

This clone was counted between two and nine times. The chain carries TRBV10-3 and TRBJ1-1, with D possibly TRBD1 on 6 matching bases. This CDR3 contains 16 residues. Germline assignment: CDR1 ENHRY and CDR2 SYGVKD. Trimming removed 2 bases from V and 1 base from J, with 14 bases in between. The CDR3 nucleotides read TGTGCCATCAGTGAGGGAAACAGGGTCTGGAACACTGAAGCTTTCTTT. It is translated as CAISEGNRVWNTEAFF.

Only a few counts were recorded for this clone. This chain uses TRBV28 with TRBJ1-2; tentative D call: TRBD1 (5 bases). The CDR3 is 12 residues long. V lost 3 bases and J lost 12, with 14 bases in between. Germline values: CDR1 MDHEN, CDR2 SYDVKM. The CDR3 sequence: CASSFLAGSDTF. As DNA, the CDR3 is TGTGCCAGCAGTTTCCTGGCAGGGTCCGACACCTTC.

The CDR3, as DNA: TGCAGCGTAGCGGGCCCGAACACCGGGGAGCTGTTTTTT. Translation gives CSVAGPNTGELFF. This chain joins TRBV29-1 and TRBJ2-2; the D gene is possibly TRBD2 (6 bases). The CDR3 runs to 13 residues. Trimming stripped 6 bases from V and 0 bases from J, with 8 bases between. Germline lookup yields CDR1 SQVTM and CDR2 ANQGSEA.

The rearrangement joins TRBV4-1 to TRBJ1-3; D not certain. The V end lost 5 bases, the J end lost 4 bases, and 9 bases lay between the germline ends. CDR3 length: 13 amino acids. Germline V lookup: CDR1 MGHRA, CDR2 YSYEKL. The CDR3 DNA sequence: TGCGCCAGCAGCGTCCCCTCGGGAAACACCATATATTTT. Protein sequence: CASSVPSGNTIYF.

This clone was observed a few times. The V and J genes are TRBV4-1 and TRBJ2-7, with 8 positions matching TRBD2. V was clipped by 1 base and J by 4 bases; unmatched bases: 9. The V gene's germline CDR1 is MGHRA and CDR2 YSYEKL. The CDR3 loop spans 16 amino acids. The CDR3 bases are TGCGCCAGCAGCCAAGCTTCAGGACTAGCTAATTACGAGCAGTACTTC. It encodes CASSQASGLANYEQYF.

There are a few counts of this clone. The J gene is TRBJ2-2, the V gene TRBV29-1, with D perhaps matching TRBD1 (6 bases). The CDR3 is 14 residues long. V dropped 7 bases and J dropped 3 bases, with 15 bases sitting between them. Germline V lookup: CDR1 SQVTM, CDR2 ANQGSEA. The DNA of the CDR3 is TGCAGCGCAGGGGCTCGAGCGGACACCGGGGAGCTGTTTTTT. Translated, it gives CSAGARADTGELFF.

This clone has a handful of counts. The chain is built from TRBV28 and TRBJ2-7; the D gene is possibly TRBD1 (5 bases). V shed 3 bases and J shed 0 bases, with 6 bases lying between them. The CDR3 runs to 13 residues. Germline V gene lookup returns CDR1 MDHEN and CDR2 SYDVKM. The CDR3 reads CASSLGLSYEQYF. In DNA form, the CDR3 reads TGTGCCAGCAGTTTGGGGCTCTCCTACGAGCAGTACTTC. The full variable domain, rest sourced from reference TRBV28 and TRBJ2-7, is DVKVTQSSRYLVKRTGEKVFLECVQDMDHENMFWYRQDPGLGLRLIYFSYDVKMKEKGDIPEGYSVSREKKERFSLILESASTNQTSMYLCASSLGLSYEQYFGPGTRLTVT.

This clone was detected only a few times. The chain employs TRBV5-4 and TRBJ1-3; 10 bases fit TRBD1. This CDR3 has 15 amino acids. Germline V gives CDR1 SGHNT, CDR2 YYREEE (reference sequence). J gave up 4 bases and V 4 bases, and 5 bases lay outside the gene matches. CDR3 sequence reads: CASSAWTGGGNTIYF. CDR3 coding DNA: TGTGCCAGCAGCGCATGGACAGGGGGAGGAAACACCATATATTTT.

This clone has just a few counts. The CDR3 region has the DNA TGTGCCAGCAGTGAACAGGGTTCTGGAAACACCATATATTTT. This codes for CASSEQGSGNTIYF. The chain recombines TRBV25-1 with TRBJ1-3, with D possibly being TRBD1 (5 bases). The V and J ends lost 2 bases and 1 base respectively, with 6 bases between them. There are 14 residues in the CDR3. Per the germline V gene, CDR1 is MGHDK and CDR2 is SYGVNS.

V is TRBV15 and J is TRBJ1-6; TRBD1 might be the D (6 bases). Germline V CDR1 and CDR2: LNHNV, YYDKDF (reference sequence). The CDR3 extends over 14 amino acids. V lost 0 bases and J lost 6, with 6 bases in between. CDR3 sequence reads: CATSREGGNSPLHF. The CDR3 DNA sequence: TGTGCCACCAGCAGAGAAGGGGGTAATTCACCCCTCCACTTT. Filled out from reference TRBV15 and TRBJ1-6, the complete variable domain reads DAMVIQNPRYQVTQFGKPVTLSCSQTLNHNVMYWYQQKSSQAPKLLFHYYDKDFNNEADTPDNFQSRRPNTSFCFLDIRSPGLGDTAMYLCATSREGGNSPLHFGNGTRLTVT.

This sequence joins TRBV30 and TRBJ2-2, with D possibly matching TRBD1 (6 bases). CDR1 is GTSNPN and CDR2 is SVGIG in the germline V gene (reference sequence). The V end was cut by 5 bases, the J end by 7 bases, with 17 bases between. CDR3 size: 14 residues. The CDR3: CAWDTGFRLGELFF. In DNA form, the CDR3 reads TGTGCCTGGGATACAGGGTTCCGTCTCGGGGAGCTGTTTTTT.

The V and J genes are TRBV4-1 and TRBJ2-5, with TRBD2 as a possible D gene (5 bases). The germline CDR1 and CDR2 sequences are MGHRA and YSYEKL. Trimming cost V 0 bases and J 3 bases, with 8 bases left between them. This CDR3 contains 14 residues. The CDR3 DNA reads as TGCGCCAGCAGCCAAGATCCCGGGGAAGAGACCCAGTACTTC. Protein product: CASSQDPGEETQYF.

DNA of the CDR3: TGTGCCAGCAGCGCGGAGACAGAATTCTCCATTCAGTACTTC. Amino acid sequence: CASSAETEFSIQYF. The V and J genes are TRBV11-1 and TRBJ2-4, with a weak D call TRBD1 (5 bases). V was shortened by 5 bases and J by 9 bases, with 17 bases between the two germline ends. The CDR3 is 14 amino acids. From germline, CDR1 is SGHAT and CDR2 FQDESV (reference sequence).

This clone appeared a few times. The chain employs TRBV19 and TRBJ2-5, with 8 bases identical to TRBD2. V lost 10 bases and J lost 6; bases outside the gene matches: 10. Germline lookup yields CDR1 LNHDA and CDR2 SQIVND (reference sequence). This CDR3 is 13 amino acids long. DNA for the CDR3: TGTGCCACCTCGGGACCGGGGGGGCAGACCCAGTACTTC. Protein sequence: CATSGPGGQTQYF. Full variable domain (rest looked up from reference TRBV19 and TRBJ2-5): DGGITQSPKYLFRKEGQNVTLSCEQNLNHDAMYWYRQDPGQGLRLIYYSQIVNDFQKGDIAEGYSVSREKKESFPLTVTSAQKNPTAFYLCATSGPGGQTQYFGPGTRLLVL.

This clone showed up just a few times. The chain carries TRBV6-7 and TRBJ1-5; D possibly corresponds to TRBD1 (6 bases). TRBV6-7 is assigned to the ORF class and has an uncertain function. The CDR3 has 16 amino acids. Trimming stripped 6 bases from V and 3 bases from J, with 18 bases between. This CDR3 reads CASRRWDTSNNQPQHF. The DNA for the CDR3 is TGTGCCAGCAGACGGTGGGACACGAGTAACAATCAGCCCCAGCATTTT.

This clone was counted only a few times. The chain combines TRBV4-2 with TRBJ1-5; 8 bases are shared with TRBD1. V dropped 0 bases and J dropped 4; count of bases not matched to a gene: 5. This CDR3 region has 16 residues. The germline CDR1 and CDR2 sequences are LGHNA and YNFKEQ. The CDR3 region is CASSQEGQDPNQPQHF. In DNA form, the CDR3 reads TGTGCCAGCAGCCAAGAGGGACAGGACCCAAATCAGCCCCAGCATTTT.

Here the CDR3 DNA reads TGTGCCAGCAAGAGGGGACAGGGGGTTTTCAATGAGCAGTTCTTC. Protein: CASKRGQGVFNEQFF. The chain uses TRBV28 and TRBJ2-1; the match to TRBD1 covers 11 bases. Germline CDR1 MDHEN, CDR2 SYDVKM. The CDR3 length is 15 residues. The V segment lost 7 bases and the J segment 6 bases; nucleotides outside the gene matches: 8.

This clone was recorded a few times. The V call is TRBV9, the J call TRBJ1-2, with TRBD1 identical over 9 bases. Germline CDR1 SGDLS, CDR2 YYNGEE. After removal of 3 bases from V and 6 bases from J, the junction contained 9 bases not matched to a gene. The CDR3 is made up of 15 amino acids. The CDR3 region is CASSGTGAPLDGYTF. The CDR3 coding sequence is TGTGCCAGCAGCGGGACAGGGGCCCCCTTAGATGGCTACACCTTC.

This clone was counted only a few times. This chain links TRBV4-3 with TRBJ1-4; 7 positions agree with TRBD1. Per germline, CDR1 LGHNA and CDR2 YSLEER. This CDR3 has 16 amino acids. V was pared by 2 bases and J by 7 bases, with 10 bases of the junction left unmatched. The CDR3 sequence: CASSQNPGGRGEKLFF. The CDR3 bases are TGCGCCAGCAGCCAAAACCCAGGGGGTAGGGGTGAAAAACTGTTTTTT.

Only a few counts were recorded for this clone. The chain recombines TRBV19 with TRBJ2-5, with D uncertain. Germline values: CDR1 LNHDA, CDR2 SQIVND (reference sequence). CDR3 length: 13 amino acids. V lost 5 bases, J lost 2 bases, and 9 bases lay in between. The CDR3 nucleotides read TGTGCCAGTAGTTCTCAGGCTCAAGAGACCCAGTACTTC. Translating it yields CASSSQAQETQYF.